The clone carrying this T cell receptor (beta chain) was observed a handful of times. This record comes from a study of blood T cell repertoires in COVID-19. Looking at the study overall: Donors in the United States, Italy and Spain gave samples during acute or convalescent COVID-19. In each case, the material was cDNA or gDNA derived from T cells, B-cell-depleted T cells, or PBMCs.

In the original processing: Nucleated cell counts were estimated from reference gene primer amplification. The protocol was immunoSEQ multiplex PCR, while the TCRdb copy is restricted to in-frame clones and leaves out a portion. The DNA gave D and trimming, while V, J and clone size come from that table. The sample lists about 130,000 clones; 75% to 90% were seen once. V lost 7 bases and J lost 6, with 13 bases in between. Germline V lookup: CDR1 SGHNT, CDR2 YYREEE (reference sequence). The length of the CDR3 is 12 residues. V usage is TRBV5-4 and J usage is TRBJ1-1; TRBD1 might be the D (5 bases). The TCR originated in a woman aged 45-65 years who had recovered from COVID-19. The sequencing sample was made of peripheral blood. The CDR3 here is CASFGRGAEAFF. CDR3 sequence (DNA): TGTGCCAGCTTCGGCCGGGGGGCTGAAGCTTTCTTT.